Listed below are T cell receptor beta chains from one sample, sequenced in a study of regulatory T cells in long-lasting Graves disease. In TCRdb, the multiplex PCR reads were re-called with MiXCR into one record per CDR3 protein. The sample lists approximately 400,000 distinct CDR3 sequences; 10% to 15% were seen once. The same sample was also studied in work on T cells in Graves' hyperthyroidism and ophthalmopathy.

The source was peripheral blood mononuclear cells (PBMCs), collected at new diagnosis, from a patient treated with antithyroid drugs. The receptor source for this set is a woman aged 18-29 years with Graves disease. Both conserved end residues are part of each CDR3. D genes are given only for firm matches. Rows may omit the clone size; those that give it use once, few, many or a size class.

length,size,J,D,V,CDR3,DNA
14,many,TRBJ1-1,-,TRBV27,CASSLRSMNTEAFF,TGTGCCAGCAGTTTAAGATCAATGAACACTGAAGCTTTCTTT
14,many,TRBJ1-1,-,TRBV2,CASSEALGATEAFF,TGTGCCAGCAGTGAAGCGCTGGGGGCCACTGAAGCTTTCTTT
16,many,TRBJ2-1,-,TRBV2,CASSYTWVTVLDEQFF,TGTGCCAGCTCATACACCTGGGTCACGGTTCTAGATGAGCAGTTCTTC
15,-,TRBJ1-1,TRBD1,TRBV5-5,CASSSGQGYGTEAFF,TGTGCCAGCAGCTCAGGACAGGGGTATGGCACTGAAGCTTTCTTT
14,many,TRBJ2-7,-,TRBV20-1,CSAWARDGSYEQYF,TGCAGTGCCTGGGCTCGTGATGGCTCCTACGAGCAGTACTTC
14,-,TRBJ2-2,-,TRBV7-9,CASSQPGTDGELFF,TGTGCCAGCAGCCAACCAGGGACGGACGGGGAGCTGTTTTTT
16,many,TRBJ2-3,-,TRBV27,CASSHSPGSSTDTQYF,TGTGCCAGCAGTCATAGCCCGGGATCGAGCACAGATACGCAGTATTTT
17,many,TRBJ2-3,-,TRBV5-1,CASTPGGTVLITDTQYF,TGCGCCAGCACCCCCGGCGGGACAGTCCTGATCACAGATACGCAGTATTTT
13,few,TRBJ1-1,-,TRBV29-1,CSVERVLYTEAFF,TGCAGCGTTGAACGGGTTCTCTACACTGAAGCTTTCTTT
17,many,TRBJ2-2,TRBD2,TRBV6-1,CASTWTSGGPNTGELFF,TGTGCCAGCACTTGGACTAGCGGGGGTCCGAACACCGGGGAGCTGTTTTTT
14,many,TRBJ2-5,TRBD2,TRBV6-2/TRBV6-3,CASRKREFQETQYF,TGTGCCAGCAGAAAGCGGGAGTTTCAAGAGACCCAGTACTTC
16,few,TRBJ2-1,TRBD2,TRBV9,CASSVVGLAGASEQFF,TGTGCCAGCAGCGTAGTTGGACTAGCGGGAGCTTCTGAGCAGTTCTTC
13,many,TRBJ2-7,-,TRBV29-1,CSVDTDGRFEQYF,TGCAGCGTCGATACCGATGGACGCTTCGAGCAGTACTTC
13,-,TRBJ2-5,-,TRBV7-9,CASSFGQGGYQYF,TGTGCCAGCAGCTTTGGGCAGGGGGGGTACCAGTACTTC
14,many,TRBJ1-5,TRBD1,TRBV29-1,CSVSTGVGNQPQHF,TGCAGCGTTTCTACAGGGGTCGGCAATCAGCCCCAGCATTTT
15,many,TRBJ2-1,TRBD2,TRBV18,CASSPGAGVYNEQFF,TGTGCCAGCTCACCAGGGGCGGGGGTATACAATGAGCAGTTCTTC
17,many,TRBJ2-2,TRBD1,TRBV28,CASRSPTGTGITGELFF,TGTGCCAGCAGAAGTCCTACCGGGACAGGGATCACCGGGGAGCTGTTTTTT
21,few,TRBJ2-1,-,TRBV7-2,CASSLAGGTGSLISSYNEQFF,TGTGCCAGCAGCTTAGCCGGGGGGACAGGTTCTCTAATTAGCTCCTACAATGAGCAGTTCTTC
17,many,TRBJ2-3,-,TRBV27,CASSQTIRTAATDTQYF,TGTGCCAGCAGCCAAACGATTAGGACAGCAGCCACAGATACGCAGTATTTT
13,many,TRBJ1-2,-,TRBV2,CASSRRTDYGYTF,TGTGCCAGCAGTCGGCGGACGGACTATGGCTACACCTTC
14,many,TRBJ2-7,-,TRBV20-1,CSAPNPGLHYEQYF,TGCAGTGCCCCTAATCCGGGACTTCACTACGAGCAGTACTTC
13,many,TRBJ2-7,-,TRBV5-1,CASSTGSSYEQYF,TGCGCCAGCAGCACAGGGAGCTCCTACGAGCAGTACTTC
14,many,TRBJ2-1,TRBD2,TRBV27,CASSLAGERDEQFF,TGTGCCAGCAGTTTGGCGGGAGAAAGAGATGAGCAGTTCTTC
14,few,TRBJ2-7,TRBD1,TRBV6-2/TRBV6-3,CASRNRGSTYEQYF,TGTGCCAGCAGGAACAGGGGGAGTACCTACGAGCAGTACTTC
14,few,TRBJ2-2,-,TRBV6-1,CASNQGGWTGELFF,TGTGCCAGCAACCAAGGGGGTTGGACCGGGGAGCTGTTTTTT
18,few,TRBJ2-1,-,TRBV4-1,CASSQGRPFLGPHNEQFF,TGCGCCAGCAGCCAAGGACGCCCATTTCTCGGGCCCCACAATGAGCAGTTCTTC
17,many,TRBJ2-1,TRBD2,TRBV24-1,CATSDGTSGRTLGEQFF,TGTGCCACCAGCGACGGGACTAGCGGGAGGACCTTGGGTGAGCAGTTCTTC
15,few,TRBJ2-7,TRBD1,TRBV4-3,CASSQDRDRVYEQYF,TGCGCCAGCAGCCAAGATCGGGACAGGGTCTACGAGCAGTACTTC
16,many,TRBJ2-7,-,TRBV11-2,CASSLGGGRLAYEQYF,TGTGCCAGCAGCTTAGGTGGGGGGAGATTAGCCTACGAGCAGTACTTC
13,many,TRBJ2-7,-,TRBV30,CAWAGDGGYEQYF,TGTGCCTGGGCTGGGGACGGAGGCTACGAGCAGTACTTC
15,many,TRBJ1-1,-,TRBV27,CASSSLLSLNTEAFF,TGTGCCAGCAGTTCCCTTCTCAGCCTGAACACTGAAGCTTTCTTT
14,many,TRBJ2-7,TRBD1,TRBV28,CASSCSRDSCEQYF,TGTGCCAGCAGTTGCTCACGGGACAGTTGCGAGCAGTACTTC
14,-,TRBJ2-7,TRBD1,TRBV29-1,CSVSTGQGTYEQYF,TGCAGCGTTTCGACGGGACAGGGGACGTACGAGCAGTACTTC
14,many,TRBJ1-1,-,TRBV6-6,CASSYSSDYTEAFF,TGTGCCAGCAGTTACTCGAGTGATTACACTGAAGCTTTCTTT
14,many,TRBJ2-3,-,TRBV28,CASSWGRNTDTQYF,TGTGCCAGCAGTTGGGGCAGGAACACAGATACGCAGTATTTT
15,-,TRBJ1-5,-,TRBV7-2,CASSFSLQGNQPQHF,TGTGCCAGCAGCTTCAGCCTACAGGGCAATCAGCCCCAGCATTTT
15,once,TRBJ2-7,-,TRBV28,CASSPRDTSSYEQYF,TGTGCCAGCAGTCCCCGGGACACGAGCTCCTACGAGCAGTACTTC
18,-,TRBJ1-2,-,TRBV7-2,CASSLAGGGRDSGYGYTF,TGTGCCAGCAGCTTAGCCGGCGGGGGTCGAGATAGCGGCTATGGCTACACCTTC
17,many,TRBJ1-5,-,TRBV6-2/TRBV6-3,CASNNGPRVYSNQPQHF,TGTGCCAGCAATAACGGGCCGAGAGTTTATAGCAATCAGCCCCAGCATTTT
14,many,TRBJ2-1,TRBD2,TRBV28,CASSHRTRDNEQFF,TGTGCCAGCAGCCACCGGACTAGGGACAATGAGCAGTTCTTC
18,many,TRBJ2-3,-,TRBV18,CASSPGDSGDPWTDTQYF,TGTGCCAGCTCACCAGGTGACAGTGGGGACCCGTGGACAGATACGCAGTATTTT
14,many,TRBJ2-5,-,TRBV7-9,CASSLSAERETQYF,TGTGCCAGCAGCTTATCGGCGGAGCGAGAGACCCAGTACTTC
16,many,TRBJ2-1,-,TRBV28,CASTPMGTRSYNEQFF,TGTGCCAGCACCCCTATGGGGACTCGCTCCTACAATGAGCAGTTCTTC
15,many,TRBJ2-7,TRBD2,TRBV20-1,CSARGLAGLSYEQYF,TGCAGTGCTAGGGGACTAGCGGGTCTCTCCTACGAGCAGTACTTC
15,-,TRBJ2-3,-,TRBV20-1,CSATSAGSLADTQYF,TGCAGTGCTACATCGGCGGGATCTTTGGCTGATACGCAGTATTTT